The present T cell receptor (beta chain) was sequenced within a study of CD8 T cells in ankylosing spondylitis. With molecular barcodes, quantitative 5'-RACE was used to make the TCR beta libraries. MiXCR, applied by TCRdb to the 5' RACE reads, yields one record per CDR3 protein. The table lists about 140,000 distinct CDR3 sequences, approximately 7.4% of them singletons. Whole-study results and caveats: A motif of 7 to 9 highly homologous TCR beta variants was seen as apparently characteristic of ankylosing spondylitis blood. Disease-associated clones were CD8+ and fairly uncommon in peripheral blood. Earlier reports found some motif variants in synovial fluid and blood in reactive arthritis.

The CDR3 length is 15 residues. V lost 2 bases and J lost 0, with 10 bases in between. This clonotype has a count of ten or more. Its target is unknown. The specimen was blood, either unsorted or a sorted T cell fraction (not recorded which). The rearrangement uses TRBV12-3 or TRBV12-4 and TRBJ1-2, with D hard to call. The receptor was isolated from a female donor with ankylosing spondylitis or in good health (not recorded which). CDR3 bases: TGTGCCAGCAGTTTAATGGCGGCAGCTAACTATGGCTACACCTTC. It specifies CASSLMAAANYGYTF.